Given below is one T cell receptor beta chain in context. This sample is drawn from a study of blood T cell repertoires in COVID-19. In the study overall: COVID-19 samples collected from the United States, Italy and Spain covered acute and convalescent phases. Nucleic acid was either cDNA or gDNA, and it came from T cells, B-cell-depleted T cells, or PBMCs.

Germline V gene sequence: CDR1 SQVTM, CDR2 ANQGSEA. Trimming removed 3 bases at V and 3 bases at J, with 15 bases between. The CDR3 has 15 residues. Study processing details: Reference gene primer amplification in the assay estimated nucleated cell counts. Data came from immunoSEQ multiplex PCR; TCRdb stores just in-frame clones and leaves some out. Clone size and V and J calls were adopted from that table, with D and trimming inferred from the DNA. The profile shows 110,000 or so clones, 86% of them singletons. This sequence originates from a man aged 65 to 79 who had recovered from COVID-19. The sequenced sample consisted of peripheral blood. The gene calls are TRBV29-1 and TRBJ1-3, with a weak D call TRBD1 (5 bases). The CDR3 protein is CSVEQGSNIGNTIYF. CDR3 in DNA: TGCAGCGTTGAGCAGGGATCTAATATTGGAAACACCATATATTTT.